This TCR beta chain was documented in a study of blood T cells in healthy people across ages. Turning to this clonotype: Its target is not known.

CDR1 is MGHRA and CDR2 is YSYEKL in the germline V gene. With 0 bases removed from V and 3 bases from J, the gap between germline ends came to 22 bases. This CDR3 has 19 residues. A second PCR of roughly 6 to 12 cycles used a sample-barcoded 5' primer and a J-beta primer mix. Researchers report that a template-switch adaptor with 12 random nucleotides tagged each cDNA molecule. TCRdb fed the 5' RACE reads into MiXCR, producing one record per CDR3 protein. Altogether around 970,000 distinct CDR3 sequences are present, just over 50% being singletons, with the ten largest covering 20% to 25%. Study findings and constraints: Older age coincided with a roughly linear decline in TCR beta diversity per million T cells.

This chain connects TRBV4-1 to TRBJ2-3; D might be TRBD2 (6 bases). Sample: blood. The TCR originated in an older woman in good health. CDR3 bases: TGCGCCAGCAGCCAAGATAAAATAGGGCGGGGAGGTCCTACAGATACGCAGTATTTT. Protein sequence: CASSQDKIGRGGPTDTQYF.